Below, 30 T cell receptor beta chains from the same sample are listed, as sequenced in a study of CD8+ T cells in alopecia areata. Investigators isolated RNA and reverse transcribed it into cDNA to act as the sequencing template. Sequencing used immunoSEQ multiplex PCR; TCRdb keeps in-frame clones, though not all of them. The sample has some 130,000 clones, around 49% seen once. Sample: CD8+ T cells sorted from blood, taken at week 0. The receptors originated from a human donor with alopecia areata.

The chain combines TRBV6-5 with TRBJ2-6, with a possible D match to TRBD1 (5 bases). The germline CDR1 and CDR2 sequences are MNHEY and SVGAGI. The CDR3 has 16 amino acids. Trimming shortened V by 2 bases and J by 0 bases, and 8 bases separated the two germline ends. This CDR3 reads CASSYGQGSGANVLTF. CDR3 DNA: TGTGCCAGCAGTTACGGGCAGGGCTCTGGGGCCAACGTCCTGACTTTC.

The chain is built from TRBV2 and TRBJ2-5; D is tentatively TRBD1 or TRBD2 (5 bases each). Per germline, CDR1 SNHLY and CDR2 FYNNEI. V lost 3 bases to trimming and J lost 3 bases, with 14 bases between them. The CDR3 is made up of 15 amino acids. The CDR3 region has the DNA TGTGCCAGCAGTGACCTACCCGGGACGGAAGAGACCCAGTACTTC. This codes for CASSDLPGTEETQYF.

The J gene is TRBJ2-1, the V gene TRBV6-6; 9 positions agree with TRBD2. V gave up 5 bases and J gave up 10 bases; unmatched junction bases: 15. CDR1 and CDR2 from the germline V gene are MNHNY and SVGAGI (reference sequence). The CDR3 length is 16 residues. CDR3 coding DNA: TGTGCCAGCAGTCAAGGTCGACTAGCGGAGATGGGGGAGCAGTTCTTC. It translates to CASSQGRLAEMGEQFF.

The rearrangement links TRBV6-6 to TRBJ2-1; TRBD2 matches at 9 bases. The V and J ends lost 3 bases and 4 bases, in that order; junction bases with no gene match: 7. CDR3 size: 16 residues. From germline, CDR1 is MNHNY and CDR2 SVGAGI (reference sequence). CDR3 bases: TGTGCCAGCAGTTATTCCTCTAGCGGGGAATACAATGAGCAGTTCTTC. Its protein product is CASSYSSSGEYNEQFF.

The gene calls are TRBV4-1 and TRBJ2-3; D is perhaps TRBD2 (6 bases). Germline-derived CDR1 and CDR2 are MGHRA and YSYEKL. CDR3 length: 13 amino acids. The ends were cut back, 0 bases at V and 9 bases at J, with 10 bases in the middle. The CDR3 nucleotides are TGCGCCAGCAGCCAAGATCTGGAGGGGACGCAGTATTTT. It encodes CASSQDLEGTQYF.

This clone showed up just a few times. A junction end diverges from the germline sequence, so it may reflect a read error. This chain links TRBV10-3 with TRBJ2-1, with TRBD2 as a possible D gene (5 bases). The CDR3 spans 14 residues. CDR1 is ENHRY, CDR2 SYGVKD, per germline. The CDR3 reads CAISVGASYDEQFF. Here the CDR3 DNA reads TGTGCCATCAGTGTCGGAGCTAGCTACGATGAGCAGTTCTTC.

This clone was detected only a few times. V usage is TRBV4-1 and J usage is TRBJ1-6; D not resolved. This CDR3 is 15 amino acids long. Trimming took 0 bases from V and 10 from J, leaving 13 bases between them. Germline CDR1 MGHRA, CDR2 YSYEKL. Here the CDR3 reads CASSQETRSGSPLHF. The CDR3 DNA follows: TGCGCCAGCAGCCAAGAAACCAGGAGTGGGTCACCCCTCCACTTT.

The chain is built from TRBV5-6 and TRBJ1-2, with D perhaps TRBD1 (5 bases). V was shortened by 0 bases and J by 5 bases, with 8 bases between the two germline ends. The CDR3 covers 13 residues. Germline V gene sequence: CDR1 SGHDT, CDR2 YYEEEE. DNA of the CDR3: TGTGCCAGCAGCTTGGAGGGGATGTATGGCTACACCTTC. This gives the protein CASSLEGMYGYTF.

The rearrangement links TRBV18 to TRBJ1-2; D gene ambiguous. The ends were cut back, 0 bases at V and 4 bases at J, with 6 bases in the middle. The CDR3 is made up of 13 amino acids. Germline assignment: CDR1 KGHSH and CDR2 LQKENI. Here the CDR3 reads CASSPPEAYGYTF. CDR3 bases: TGTGCCAGCTCACCACCGGAGGCCTATGGCTACACCTTC.

The chain links TRBV5-6 to TRBJ1-1; D may be TRBD1 (6 bases). Trimming took off 1 base at V and 0 bases at J, with 19 bases between the two ends. CDR1 is SGHDT, CDR2 YYEEEE, per germline. The CDR3 is made up of 18 amino acids. The chain's CDR3 is CASSLSLRGVVLNTEAFF. CDR3 bases: TGTGCCAGCAGCTTGAGTTTGAGGGGGGTTGTCTTGAACACTGAAGCTTTCTTT.

Comment on this clone: One end of the junction fails to match germline, which may point to a read error. This rearrangement joins TRBV7-2 to TRBJ2-3; D gene uncertain. The length of the CDR3 is 12 residues. From germline, CDR1 is SGHTA and CDR2 FQGNSA. The CDR3 loop reads CASSLDTDTQYF. CDR3 coding DNA: TGTGCCAGCAGTTTAGACACAGATACGCAGTATTTT.

The chain is built from TRBV6-1 and TRBJ1-2, with D possibly being TRBD1 (6 bases). The CDR3 is made up of 13 amino acids. CDR1 and CDR2 from the germline V gene are MNHNS and SASEGT. V dropped 8 bases and J dropped 8 bases, with 18 bases sitting between them. The chain's CDR3 is CASLFLTGWGYTF. The DNA of the CDR3 is TGTGCCAGCCTTTTCCTGACAGGATGGGGCTACACCTTC.

Here the CDR3 reads CASQEGGNIQYF. CDR3 bases: TGTGCCAGCCAGGAGGGGGGAAACATTCAGTACTTC. This chain uses TRBV2 with TRBJ2-4; D is tentatively TRBD1 or TRBD2 (6 bases each). Germline V gives CDR1 SNHLY, CDR2 FYNNEI. The length of the CDR3 is 12 residues. V was trimmed by 8 bases and J by 6 bases, leaving 11 bases between them.

This clone was recorded at least ten times. The V and J genes are TRBV2 and TRBJ2-4, with TRBD1 matching over 7 bases. The CDR3 spans 10 residues. From germline, CDR1 is SNHLY and CDR2 FYNNEI. With 11 bases clipped from V and 6 bases from J, the junction kept 1 base outside the gene matches. Here the CDR3 reads CASGGNIQYF. DNA for the CDR3: TGTGCCTCAGGGGGAAACATTCAGTACTTC. The full variable domain, its missing parts supplied by reference TRBV2 and TRBJ2-4, is EPEVTQTPSHQVTQMGQEVILRCVPISNHLYFYWYRQILGQKVEFLVSFYNNEISEKSEIFDDQFSVERPDGSNFTLKIRSTKLEDSAMYFCASGGNIQYFGAGTRLSVL.

As to this clone: At one of its ends the junction is not consistent with the germline gene, which may arise from a read error. The chain couples TRBV7-7 to TRBJ2-2; no firm D call. Germline V gene lookup returns CDR1 SSHAT and CDR2 FNYEAQ (reference sequence). This CDR3 region has 14 residues. This chain's CDR3 is CASSLMENTGELFF. The CDR3 DNA follows: TGTGCTAGCAGCTTAATGGAGAACACCGGGGAGCTGTTTTTT.

The chain joins TRBV5-6 to TRBJ2-5; 7 nucleotides agree with TRBD2. V lost 4 bases and J lost 9; bases outside the gene matches: 6. The germline CDR1 and CDR2 sequences are SGHDT and YYEEEE. The CDR3 contains 12 residues. The CDR3 here is CASSSGAGSQYF. CDR3 nucleotides: TGTGCCAGCAGCAGCGGAGCGGGGTCCCAGTACTTC.

The chain couples TRBV5-6 to TRBJ2-3, with 11 bases fitting TRBD2. Germline V gene lookup returns CDR1 SGHDT and CDR2 YYEEEE. V was pared by 0 bases and J by 2 bases, with 2 bases of the junction left unmatched. CDR3 length equals 16 residues. The CDR3 is CASSLELAGVTDTQYF. The CDR3, as DNA: TGTGCCAGCAGCTTGGAACTAGCGGGGGTCACAGATACGCAGTATTTT.

This clone was found a few times. The chain recombines TRBV25-1 with TRBJ2-3; no definite D call. The germline V gene has CDR1 MGHDK and CDR2 SYGVNS. Trimming took 2 bases from V and 0 from J, leaving 12 bases between them. This CDR3 contains 16 residues. Here the CDR3 DNA reads TGTGCCAGCAGTGAACCCCACACAACTAGCACAGATACGCAGTATTTT. The encoded protein is CASSEPHTTSTDTQYF.

The chain employs TRBV7-9 and TRBJ2-7, with no clear D. V was clipped by 1 base and J by 0 bases, with 4 bases between them. CDR1 SEHNR and CDR2 FQNEAQ come from the germline V gene (reference sequence). This CDR3 is 13 amino acids long. The CDR3 DNA follows: TGTGCCAGCAGCTTAGGACCCTCCTACGAGCAGTACTTC. This sequence encodes CASSLGPSYEQYF. The entire variable domain, with the rest obtained from reference TRBV7-9 and TRBJ2-7, is as follows: DTGVSQNPRHKITKRGQNVTFRCDPISEHNRLYWYRQTLGQGPEFLTYFQNEAQLEKSRLLSDRFSAERPKGSFSTLEIQRTEQGDSAMYLCASSLGPSYEQYFGPGTRLTVT.

A few counts support this clone. CDR3 coding DNA: TGTGCCAGCAGTTACTCTGGGACGGAAAAAGAGACCCAGTACTTC. Protein: CASSYSGTEKETQYF. The J gene is TRBJ2-5, the V gene TRBV6-5, with D possibly being TRBD1 or TRBD2 (5 bases each). Germline CDR1 reads MNHEY; CDR2 reads SVGAGI. The V gene lost 0 bases and the J gene lost 3 bases, with 11 bases spanning the gap. The CDR3 has 15 amino acids.

The rearrangement links TRBV7-8 to TRBJ2-3, with D possibly TRBD2 on 6 matching bases. Trimming removed 3 bases at V and 0 bases at J, with 10 bases between. The CDR3 totals 15 residues. CDR1 and CDR2 (germline): SGHVS, FQNEAQ. The CDR3 protein is CASSLTRSSTDTQYF. The CDR3 nucleotides are TGTGCCAGCAGCTTGACTAGGTCTAGCACAGATACGCAGTATTTT.

This clone was seen only once. The V and J genes are TRBV11-2 and TRBJ2-3, with D unresolved. Germline CDR1 and CDR2: SGHAT and FQNNGV. CDR3 length equals 13 residues. V was trimmed by 1 base and J by 8 bases, leaving 10 bases between them. Here the CDR3 DNA reads TGTGCCAGCAGCTTAGGAGACCAGGTTACGCAGTATTTT. Encoded protein: CASSLGDQVTQYF.

This sequence joins TRBV30 and TRBJ1-2; perhaps TRBD1 as D (5 bases). The length of the CDR3 is 11 residues. V gave up 4 bases and J gave up 2 bases, with 5 bases separating them. The germline CDR1 and CDR2 sequences are GTSNPN and SVGIG (reference sequence). CDR3 nucleotide sequence: TGTGCCTGGAACAGGAACTATGGCTACACCTTC. It specifies CAWNRNYGYTF.

The chain uses TRBV29-1 and TRBJ2-7; D gene ambiguous. The CDR3 covers 12 residues. Germline V lookup: CDR1 SQVTM, CDR2 ANQGSEA. Trimming pared 4 bases from V and 1 base from J, leaving 8 bases between. The CDR3: CSVVERSYEQYF. The CDR3 DNA reads TGCAGCGTTGTGGAAAGGTCCTACGAGCAGTACTTC.

This clone has only a few counts. The chain is built from TRBV6-6 and TRBJ2-2, with 8 bases matching TRBD1. Germline V gene sequence: CDR1 MNHNY, CDR2 SVGAGI (reference sequence). Trimming at V came to 4 bases and at J to 0 bases, leaving 4 bases not matched to a gene. The CDR3 spans 16 residues. CDR3 in amino acids: CASSWEQGANTGELFF. CDR3 DNA sequence: TGTGCCAGCAGTTGGGAACAGGGGGCGAACACCGGGGAGCTGTTTTTT.

The chain uses TRBV4-1 and TRBJ2-1, with a possible D match to TRBD2 (6 bases). This CDR3 is built from 14 residues. CDR1 is MGHRA, CDR2 YSYEKL, per germline. The V gene lost 6 bases and the J gene lost 4 bases, with 13 bases spanning the gap. Here the CDR3 DNA reads TGCGCCAGCAGTGGTAGCGGCGAATACAATGAGCAGTTCTTC. It specifies CASSGSGEYNEQFF.

This clone was counted a few times. The V gene is TRBV2, the J gene TRBJ1-2; tentative D call: TRBD1 (6 bases). The CDR3 totals 14 residues. Looked up from germline, CDR1 is SNHLY and CDR2 is FYNNEI. V was cut by 3 bases and J by 4 bases, with 12 bases left in between. The CDR3 sequence: CASSEGGAPYGYTF. The CDR3, as DNA: TGTGCCAGCAGTGAGGGGGGGGCCCCCTATGGCTACACCTTC. The full variable domain, its missing parts supplied by reference TRBV2 and TRBJ1-2, is EPEVTQTPSHQVTQMGQEVILRCVPISNHLYFYWYRQILGQKVEFLVSFYNNEISEKSEIFDDQFSVERPDGSNFTLKIRSTKLEDSAMYFCASSEGGAPYGYTFGSGTRLTVV.

The table lists this clone with a few counts. The V call is TRBV11-2, the J call TRBJ2-5; D is unresolved. Germline CDR1 is SGHAT and CDR2 is FQNNGV. The V end lost 0 bases, the J end lost 5 bases, and 7 bases lay between the germline ends. The CDR3 spans 13 residues. CDR3 protein: CASSLEARETQYF. CDR3 in DNA: TGTGCCAGCAGCTTAGAGGCGAGGGAGACCCAGTACTTC.

Only a few counts were recorded for this clone. J is TRBJ1-1 and V is TRBV13; D uncertain. Trimming removed 2 bases from V and 9 bases from J, with 10 bases in between. The germline V gene encodes CDR1 PRHDT and CDR2 FYEKMQ (reference sequence). The CDR3 has 12 residues. The CDR3 loop is CASSLISAQAFF. The CDR3 DNA reads as TGTGCCAGCAGCTTAATTTCAGCTCAAGCTTTCTTT.

The genes are TRBV30 and TRBJ1-2; D is unclear. This CDR3 has 13 amino acids. Germline V gene lookup returns CDR1 GTSNPN and CDR2 SVGIG (reference sequence). Trimming stripped 4 bases from V and 2 bases from J, with 11 bases between. The DNA of the CDR3 is TGTGCCTGGATAGGGCAGCCCAACTATGGCTACACCTTC. It codes for CAWIGQPNYGYTF.